Below are 18 T cell receptor beta chains sequenced from a single sample in a study of T cells in Graves' hyperthyroidism and ophthalmopathy. It was RNA transcripts that yielded the amplified TCR beta CDR3 regions. HTBI primers were employed in a first-round RT-PCR of the TCR CDR3. TCRdb passed the multiplex PCR reads through MiXCR, listing each CDR3 protein once. The profile covers around 350,000 distinct CDR3 sequences, with 15% to 20% appearing a single time and about 3.7% taken by the ten largest. The sample was blood. These receptor sequences come from a woman between 18 and 29 years old with Graves' hyperthyroidism.

This clonotype was observed at least ten times. The chain links TRBV2 to TRBJ2-5, with 9 nucleotides matching TRBD2. CDR1 and CDR2 (germline): SNHLY, FYNNEI. The CDR3 runs to 16 residues. Trimming cost V 0 bases and J 4 bases; bases outside gene matches: 6. CDR3 nucleotides: TGTGCCAGCAGTGAAGCGCCACTAGCGGGTGGAGAGACCCAGTACTTC. It is translated as CASSEAPLAGGETQYF.

There are many counts of this clonotype. The chain carries TRBV9 and TRBJ1-3, with no clear D. V was pared by 7 bases and J by 0 bases, with 8 bases between. The CDR3 totals 13 residues. Germline loops: CDR1 SGDLS, CDR2 YYNGEE. CDR3 DNA: TGTGCCAGCTCCTCAGTCTCTGGAAACACCATATATTTT. This codes for CASSSVSGNTIYF.

This clonotype showed up many times. The V and J genes are TRBV15 and TRBJ2-5; tentatively, D is TRBD1 (5 bases). V shed 0 bases and J shed 10 bases, with 18 bases lying between them. The germline CDR1 and CDR2 sequences are LNHNV and YYDKDF (reference sequence). This CDR3 is built from 15 residues. The CDR3 loop is CATSREDIPQDGQYF. The DNA for the CDR3 is TGTGCCACCAGCAGAGAGGACATCCCGCAAGACGGCCAGTACTTC. Using reference TRBV15 and TRBJ2-5 for the parts outside the CDR3, the full variable domain is DAMVIQNPRYQVTQFGKPVTLSCSQTLNHNVMYWYQQKSSQAPKLLFHYYDKDFNNEADTPDNFQSRRPNTSFCFLDIRSPGLGDTAMYLCATSREDIPQDGQYFGPGTRLLVL.

This clonotype was observed a few times. The CDR3 here is CASNVSQASYEQYF. The CDR3 region has the DNA TGTGCCAGCAACGTCTCCCAGGCCTCCTACGAGCAGTACTTC. J is TRBJ2-7 and V is TRBV9; no firm D call. The CDR3 covers 14 residues. The ends were cut back, 6 bases at V and 0 bases at J, with 13 bases in the middle. Germline V lookup: CDR1 SGDLS, CDR2 YYNGEE.

This clonotype came up many times. The chain recombines TRBV28 with TRBJ2-2, with a tentative D call TRBD1 (5 bases). Germline V gene data show CDR1 as MDHEN and CDR2 as SYDVKM. The CDR3 contains 13 residues. Trimming took off 8 bases at V and 5 bases at J, with 12 bases between the two ends. CDR3 nucleotides: TGTGCCAGCGGGGCAGGATGGACCGGGGAGCTGTTTTTT. This gives the protein CASGAGWTGELFF.

This clonotype was detected a few times. An end of the junction does not agree with germline; a read error may underlie this. CDR3 in DNA: TGTGCCTGCAGCCAGGACAGTAACACTGAGGCTTTCTTT. Translation: CACSQDSNTEAFF. The genes are TRBV7-9 and TRBJ1-1; D is perhaps TRBD1 (6 bases). Germline CDR1 and CDR2: SEHNR and FQNEAQ (reference sequence). CDR3 length: 13 residues.

This clonotype was observed many times. The gene calls are TRBV7-3 and TRBJ1-1; D is uncertain. The CDR3 is 13 residues long. With 3 bases removed from V and 0 bases from J, the gap between germline ends came to 5 bases. The germline gives CDR1 SGHTA, CDR2 FQGTGA. The DNA for the CDR3 is TGTGCCAGCAGCTTGTGGGTGAACACTGAAGCTTTCTTT. Protein product: CASSLWVNTEAFF.

This clonotype appeared many times. V and J are TRBV20-1 and TRBJ1-1, with D uncertain. Germline-derived CDR1 and CDR2 are DFQATT and SNEGSKA (reference sequence). The CDR3 is 14 amino acids. V lost 2 bases, J lost 1 base, and 11 bases lay in between. CDR3 sequence reads: CSARIGSGNTEAFF. The CDR3 DNA reads TGCAGTGCTAGAATTGGCTCCGGGAACACTGAAGCTTTCTTT.

This clonotype was found many times. The J gene is TRBJ1-2, the V gene TRBV2, with 7 bases matching TRBD1. The V gene end was trimmed by 5 bases and the J gene end by 4 bases; junction bases not matched to a gene: 7. Germline CDR1 SNHLY, CDR2 FYNNEI. The CDR3 consists of 14 residues. CDR3 residues: CASSWDRDSYGYTF. The CDR3 nucleotides are TGTGCCAGCAGTTGGGACAGAGATTCCTATGGCTACACCTTC.

This clonotype came up many times. The chain has TRBV20-1 and TRBJ1-3; TRBD1 is a possible D gene (6 bases). CDR1 DFQATT and CDR2 SNEGSKA come from the germline V gene (reference sequence). This CDR3 has 16 residues. The V and J ends lost 2 bases and 0 bases respectively, with 14 bases between them. CDR3 amino acids: CSARSARQVSGNTIYF. The CDR3 bases are TGCAGTGCTAGATCTGCAAGACAGGTCTCTGGAAACACCATATATTTT.

This clonotype was recorded at least ten times. The genes are TRBV7-2 and TRBJ1-1; D call uncertain. The CDR3 loop spans 13 amino acids. Germline CDR1 and CDR2: SGHTA and FQGNSA. Trimming pared 4 bases from V and 2 bases from J, leaving 8 bases between. The CDR3 protein is CASSWVLNTEAFF. CDR3 coding DNA: TGTGCCAGCAGCTGGGTCCTCAACACTGAAGCTTTCTTT. Together with reference TRBV7-2 and TRBJ1-1, the CDR3 gives the full variable domain: GAGVSQSPSNKVTEKGKDVELRCDPISGHTALYWYRQSLGQGLEFLIYFQGNSAPDKSGLPSDRFSAERTGGSVSTLTIQRTQQEDSAVYLCASSWVLNTEAFFGQGTRLTVV.

In this sample, this clonotype turned up many times. The rearrangement uses TRBV4-1 and TRBJ1-1; 10 bases align to TRBD1. The CDR3 is 17 amino acids. V trimming: 0 bases; J trimming: 8 bases; junction bases outside the gene matches: 12. Per germline, CDR1 MGHRA and CDR2 YSYEKL. For the CDR3, the DNA is TGCGCCAGCAGCCAAGATCATCTTGGGACAGGGGTTTCCGAAGCTTTCTTT. Translated: CASSQDHLGTGVSEAFF.

This clonotype appeared many times. Here the CDR3 DNA reads TGTGCCAGCAGCCCGGGTGGGGAATCTTCACCCCTCCACTTT. Its translation is CASSPGGESSPLHF. The chain links TRBV13 to TRBJ1-6; D not certain. Trimming left V 5 bases short and J 9 bases short, with 14 bases between. Germline CDR1 and CDR2: PRHDT and FYEKMQ (reference sequence). The CDR3 runs to 14 residues. Filled out from reference TRBV13 and TRBJ1-6, the complete variable domain reads AAGVIQSPRHLIKEKRETATLKCYPIPRHDTVYWYQQGPGQDPQFLISFYEKMQSDKGSIPDRFSAQQFSDYHSELNMSSLELGDSALYFCASSPGGESSPLHFGNGTRLTVT.

Many counts were recorded for this clonotype. The V gene is TRBV6-2 or TRBV6-3, the J gene TRBJ1-5; TRBD1 agrees at 10 bases. V gave up 8 bases and J gave up 2 bases; unmatched junction bases: 6. The germline CDR1 and CDR2 sequences are MNHEY and SVGEGT. CDR3 size: 15 residues. The CDR3 loop is CASGRGTGGNQPQHF. The CDR3 region has the DNA TGTGCCAGCGGAAGAGGGACAGGGGGCAATCAGCCCCAGCATTTT.

The V gene is TRBV7-9, the J gene TRBJ1-1, with D perhaps matching TRBD1 (5 bases). The CDR3 covers 14 residues. Germline assignment: CDR1 SEHNR and CDR2 FQNEAQ (reference sequence). V shed 5 bases and J shed 4 bases, with 14 bases lying between them. CDR3 region: CASSPWQGATEAFF. In nucleotides, the CDR3 is TGTGCCAGCAGCCCTTGGCAGGGAGCCACTGAAGCTTTCTTT.

There are many counts of this clonotype. This chain links TRBV7-3 with TRBJ2-5; 8 positions agree with TRBD2. The CDR3 loop spans 14 amino acids. V shed 6 bases and J 3 bases; nucleotides not matched to a gene: 6. Germline CDR1 and CDR2: SGHTA and FQGTGA. The CDR3 DNA reads as TGTGCCAGCAGTCAAGCGGGGGAGAAAGAGACCCAGTACTTC. Protein product: CASSQAGEKETQYF.

This clonotype was detected only a few times. The V call is TRBV12-3 or TRBV12-4, the J call TRBJ1-5; D perhaps matches TRBD1 (5 bases). The CDR3 has 12 amino acids. V gave up 8 bases and J gave up 5 bases, with 10 bases separating them. As DNA, the CDR3 is TGTGCCAGCTGCGGGGCTCATCAGCCCCAGCATTTT. Its translation is CASCGAHQPQHF.

This clonotype was counted ten times or more. The chain has TRBV24-1 and TRBJ1-2; 9 bases align to TRBD1. Germline loops: CDR1 KGHDR, CDR2 SFDVKD. The V and J ends lost 4 bases and 8 bases, in that order; junction bases with no gene match: 7. The CDR3 sequence is 14 residues long. For the CDR3, the DNA is TGTGCCACCAGTGACCCGGGACAGGGAGGGGGCTACACCTTC. It specifies CATSDPGQGGGYTF.